This T cell receptor beta chain is from a study of T-cell memory formation after mild COVID-19. TCRdb ran MiXCR on the 5' RACE reads and lists one entry per CDR3 protein. The repertoire holds a few hundred thousand distinct CDR3 sequences, with over 20% as singletons. This clonotype was counted between two and nine times. Antigen: not known. Study results and limitations: The SARS-CoV-2 specificity of second-wave clones reaching peak at day 37 remained unverified. Clones contracting day 15 to 85 were balanced CD4/CD8; later expanders leaned CD4+.

The length of the CDR3 is 16 residues. CDR1 is SGDLS, CDR2 YYNGEE, per germline. After removal of 0 bases from V and 2 bases from J, the junction contained 3 bases not matched to a gene. What was sequenced was PBMCs or a T cell subset sorted from them (not recorded which). The clonotype comes from an adult woman who had mild COVID-19 (a few samples of this study predate the infection). Cell type and time point are not known. The V call is TRBV9, the J call TRBJ2-3; the match to TRBD2 covers 10 bases. The CDR3 DNA sequence: TGTGCCAGCAGCGTAGGGACTAGCGGAAACACAGATACGCAGTATTTT. This sequence encodes CASSVGTSGNTDTQYF.